Below are 24 T cell receptor beta chains sequenced from a single sample in a study of CD8 T cells in Susac syndrome (dated by TCRdb to about 2019). Library preparation was by the immunoSEQ multiplex PCR assay. RNA was extracted using the RNeasy kit, and about 0.5 to 1 ug of the RNA was reverse transcribed with random hexamers. TCRdb applied fastp at Q25 and MiXCR to the public reads, then kept only in-frame beta chains. Every distinct CDR3 protein forms one entry, paired with its most common genes and DNA. The sample contains 74,000 or so distinct CDR3 sequences, about 92% of them found a single time. The top ten constitute about 0.54% of the sample. Material for sequencing was CD4+ T cells from PBMCs. Receptors originate from a human donor with Susac syndrome.

This CDR3 reads CASSFSAGATYNEQFF. CDR3 sequence (DNA): TGTGCCAGCAGCTTCTCGGCCGGCGCCACCTACAATGAGCAGTTCTTC. The rearrangement joins TRBV7-2 to TRBJ2-1, with D hard to call. The germline gives CDR1 SGHTA, CDR2 FQGNSA. The CDR3 totals 16 residues. Between the trimmed V and J ends, which lost 3 bases and 2 bases, there was a span of 14 bases.

The chain combines TRBV4-1 with TRBJ2-1; TRBD2 agrees at 14 bases. J lost 1 base, V lost 1 base, and 9 bases had no gene match. CDR1 and CDR2 (germline): MGHRA, YSYEKL. This CDR3 contains 20 residues. This CDR3 reads CASSQGMGLAGVVSYNEQFF. CDR3 coding DNA: TGCGCCAGCAGCCAAGGAATGGGACTAGCGGGAGTGGTTTCCTACAATGAGCAGTTCTTC.

The chain joins TRBV7-2 to TRBJ2-3; TRBD2 is a possible D gene (6 bases). Deletions cut 5 bases from V and 2 bases from J, with 17 bases between. From germline, CDR1 is SGHTA and CDR2 FQGNSA. The CDR3 loop spans 16 amino acids. The CDR3: CASSRSRDWYTDTQYF. For the CDR3, the DNA is TGTGCCAGCAGCCGATCCCGGGACTGGTACACAGATACGCAGTATTTT.

This chain joins TRBV10-2 and TRBJ2-1; 12 bases fit TRBD2. Germline values: CDR1 WSHSY, CDR2 SAAADI. This CDR3 region has 15 residues. Trimming cost V 6 bases and J 9 bases; bases outside gene matches: 9. The CDR3 spells CASRPSGRVVGEQFF. CDR3 bases: TGCGCCAGCAGACCTAGCGGGAGGGTCGTTGGTGAGCAGTTCTTC.

This chain links TRBV7-2 with TRBJ2-2; D is ambiguous. The CDR3 sequence is 15 residues long. V lost 2 bases, J lost 1 base, and 8 bases lay in between. Germline loops: CDR1 SGHTA, CDR2 FQGNSA. The CDR3 spells CASSLLMGNTGELFF. In DNA form, the CDR3 reads TGTGCCAGCAGCTTATTGATGGGGAACACCGGGGAGCTGTTTTTT.

The chain links TRBV11-1 to TRBJ2-5; 8 bases are a match to TRBD1. After removal of 4 bases from V and 4 bases from J, the junction contained 8 bases not matched to a gene. Per the germline V gene, CDR1 is SGHAT and CDR2 is FQDESV (reference sequence). CDR3 length: 15 amino acids. CDR3: CASSSRQGRRETQYF. The CDR3 DNA reads TGTGCCAGCAGCTCGCGACAGGGGAGGAGAGAGACCCAGTACTTC.

Only one count was recorded for this clonotype. CDR3 protein: CSAPLGNEQFF. CDR3 in DNA: TGCAGTGCCCCCCTTGGCAATGAGCAGTTCTTC. The chain employs TRBV20-1 and TRBJ2-1; D is unresolved. The CDR3 is 11 amino acids. CDR1 DFQATT and CDR2 SNEGSKA come from the germline V gene (reference sequence). With 6 bases removed from V and 6 bases from J, the gap between germline ends came to 9 bases.

The chain combines TRBV12-3 or TRBV12-4 with TRBJ1-5; D is ambiguous. The CDR3 is 12 residues long. The V end was cut by 6 bases, the J end by 0 bases, with 3 bases between. The CDR3 sequence: CASSGSNQPQHF. CDR3 sequence (DNA): TGTGCCAGCAGCGGTAGCAATCAGCCCCAGCATTTT.

The gene calls are TRBV7-8 and TRBJ1-2, with D possibly TRBD1 on 6 matching bases. V lost 1 base, J lost 8 bases, and 11 bases lay in between. Germline V gives CDR1 SGHVS, CDR2 FQNEAQ. The CDR3 spans 13 residues. CDR3 in DNA: TGTGCCAGCAGCTTAGAACAGGGACGCGGCTACACCTTC. Protein: CASSLEQGRGYTF.

The chain has TRBV3-1 and TRBJ1-1; D is perhaps TRBD1 (5 bases). The CDR3 loop spans 14 amino acids. Trimming cost V 2 bases and J 3 bases, with 10 bases left between them. The germline gives CDR1 LGHDT, CDR2 YNNKEL (reference sequence). DNA of the CDR3: TGTGCCAGCAGCCAAAGAGTGGGGGACACTGAAGCTTTCTTT. Residues: CASSQRVGDTEAFF.

The rearrangement links TRBV5-6 to TRBJ1-2; 8 bases agree with TRBD1. Trimming removed 4 bases from V and 8 bases from J; junction bases left unmatched: 13. The CDR3 covers 15 residues. Germline CDR1 and CDR2: SGHDT and YYEEEE. The CDR3 region has the DNA TGTGCCAGCAGCCCACTCGACAGGGGATATGCCGGCTACACCTTC. Its protein product is CASSPLDRGYAGYTF.

The V and J genes are TRBV7-2 and TRBJ2-3; 11 bases match TRBD2. Losses at the gene ends were 5 bases for V and 2 bases for J; bases not matched to a gene: 12. The CDR3 loop spans 18 amino acids. The germline V gene has CDR1 SGHTA and CDR2 FQGNSA. CDR3 bases: TGTGCCAGCAGCGCAGGACTCGTAGCGGGAGGGCTCACAGATACGCAGTATTTT. Translation gives CASSAGLVAGGLTDTQYF.

The rearrangement links TRBV3-1 to TRBJ2-1; 13 bases align to TRBD2. CDR1 is LGHDT and CDR2 is YNNKEL in the germline V gene (reference sequence). Germline trimming cut 2 bases from V and 5 bases from J; bases unmatched to any gene: 6. The CDR3 consists of 17 residues. CDR3 protein: CASSQRWTSGGNNEQFF. CDR3 nucleotides: TGTGCCAGCAGCCAAAGATGGACTAGCGGGGGAAACAATGAGCAGTTCTTC.

The chain couples TRBV6-5 to TRBJ2-2; no definite D call. V dropped 6 bases and J dropped 8 bases, with 13 bases sitting between them. This CDR3 has 13 amino acids. CDR1 is MNHEY, CDR2 SVGAGI, per germline. CDR3 in DNA: TGTGCCAGCAGGAGAGAGATCCGTGGGGAGCTGTTTTTT. As protein: CASRREIRGELFF.

The chain recombines TRBV5-1 with TRBJ1-1, with D possibly being TRBD1 (5 bases). Between the trimmed V and J ends, which lost 2 bases and 3 bases, there was a span of 14 bases. CDR1 SGHRS and CDR2 YFSETQ come from the germline V gene. The CDR3 covers 15 residues. The CDR3 bases are TGCGCCAGCAGCTTTTCGATGGGGGGATACACTGAAGCTTTCTTT. Its protein product is CASSFSMGGYTEAFF.

V gene TRBV7-9 combines with J gene TRBJ1-5; 11 bases agree with TRBD1. With 1 base clipped from V and 3 bases from J, the junction kept 5 bases outside the gene matches. This CDR3 has 17 residues. The germline gives CDR1 SEHNR, CDR2 FQNEAQ (reference sequence). The DNA for the CDR3 is TGTGCCAGCAGCTTAGGGACAGGGGGCCATAACAATCAGCCCCAGCATTTT. Its translation: CASSLGTGGHNNQPQHF.

This clonotype was observed a single time. The J gene is TRBJ2-7, the V gene TRBV6-5, with 8 bases that match TRBD2. Trimming took 0 bases from V and 2 from J; bases not matched to a gene: 3. The CDR3 is made up of 15 amino acids. Looked up from germline, CDR1 is MNHEY and CDR2 is SVGAGI. In DNA form, the CDR3 reads TGTGCCAGCAGTTACTCCCCGGGGGGGACCTACGAGCAGTACTTC. It is translated as CASSYSPGGTYEQYF.

The chain carries TRBV29-1 and TRBJ2-1; 7 nucleotides agree with TRBD2. Germline trimming cut 8 bases from V and 7 bases from J; bases unmatched to any gene: 17. Germline V gene sequence: CDR1 SQVTM, CDR2 ANQGSEA. This CDR3 is built from 15 residues. CDR3 loop: CSFFLGASGSNEQFF. Written as DNA, the CDR3 is TGCAGCTTTTTTCTGGGAGCTAGCGGAAGTAATGAGCAGTTCTTC.

V usage is TRBV5-1 and J usage is TRBJ1-6, with TRBD1 as a possible D gene (5 bases). CDR1 and CDR2 (germline): SGHRS, YFSETQ. This CDR3 region has 14 residues. V lost 5 bases to trimming and J lost 9 bases, with 15 bases between them. The CDR3 DNA is TGCGCCAGCAGGCTCAGGTCCGGGGGTTCACCCCTCCACTTT. Translated: CASRLRSGGSPLHF.

The rearrangement links TRBV20-1 to TRBJ2-7, with 10 bases that match TRBD2. The CDR3 sequence is 13 residues long. CDR1 is DFQATT and CDR2 is SNEGSKA in the germline V gene (reference sequence). With 5 bases clipped from V and 9 bases from J, the junction kept 10 bases outside the gene matches. CDR3: CSALTGTSVGQYF. CDR3 bases: TGCAGTGCTTTGACCGGGACTAGCGTGGGGCAGTACTTC.

J is TRBJ2-2 and V is TRBV28; D is unclear. The germline V gene has CDR1 MDHEN and CDR2 SYDVKM. The CDR3 spans 15 residues. Deletions cut 2 bases from V and 6 bases from J, with 13 bases between. CDR3 loop: CASSLGGVIAGELFF. In DNA form, the CDR3 reads TGTGCCAGCAGTTTAGGTGGGGTAATCGCCGGGGAGCTGTTTTTT.

The chain combines TRBV12-3 or TRBV12-4 with TRBJ2-1; D ambiguous. This CDR3 has 14 residues. Trimming left V 10 bases short and J 2 bases short, with 15 bases between. CDR3 loop: CATATSWPYNEQFF. The DNA of the CDR3 is TGTGCCACCGCGACAAGTTGGCCCTACAATGAGCAGTTCTTC.

The chain joins TRBV2 to TRBJ1-4; D unclear. The V and J ends lost 5 bases and 0 bases respectively, with 10 bases between them. This CDR3 has 15 residues. CDR1 and CDR2 from the germline V gene are SNHLY and FYNNEI. The DNA of the CDR3 is TGTGCCAGCAGTAGGAGCGGGGCAACTAATGAAAAACTGTTTTTT. It specifies CASSRSGATNEKLFF.

The V and J genes are TRBV20-1 and TRBJ1-1; D uncertain. CDR1 and CDR2 (germline): DFQATT, SNEGSKA (reference sequence). The CDR3 contains 11 residues. Trimming shortened V by 3 bases and J by 1 base, and 3 bases separated the two germline ends. CDR3 in DNA: TGCAGTGCTAGGGGGAACACTGAAGCTTTCTTT. Its translation: CSARGNTEAFF.